This T cell receptor (beta chain) was identified in a study of T-cell memory formation after mild COVID-19. Study-wide points: Later expanders leaned CD4+, whereas day 15 to 85 contracting clones were balanced CD4/CD8. Clones that contracted clustered mainly in CM and EM if CD4+ and in EMRA if CD8+. What remained unconfirmed was the SARS-CoV-2 specificity of second-wave clones peaking on day 37. Prior to infection, memory already included some responding clones, suggesting cross-reactive memory joined.

Via MiXCR, TCRdb re-called the 5' RACE reads, giving one row per CDR3 protein. The table includes over 300,000 distinct CDR3 sequences, under 25% detected once. Germline CDR1 is SGHVS and CDR2 is FNYEAQ. Trimming took 2 bases from V and 0 from J; bases not matched to a gene: 11. The CDR3 length is 18 residues. This clonotype was picked up a small number of times. Its antigen remains unknown. This chain joins TRBV7-6 and TRBJ2-3, with 7 nucleotides matching TRBD2. This clonotype was obtained from a man aged 18-30 years who had mild COVID-19 (a few samples of this study predate the infection). Cell type and time point are not known. Sequenced: PBMCs or a T cell subset sorted from them (not recorded which). Here the CDR3 reads CASSLLPAGFKSTDTQYF. CDR3 DNA: TGTGCCAGCAGCTTACTTCCAGCGGGGTTTAAAAGCACAGATACGCAGTATTTT.